The T cell receptor beta chain under discussion was sequenced for a study of blood T cell repertoires in COVID-19 (dated by TCRdb to the early 2020s). About the study as a whole: Samples from collaborators originated in the United States, Italy and Spain and spanned both the acute and convalescent phases of COVID-19. Deeply sampled blood TCRbeta repertoires from subjects exposed to, actively infected with, or recovered from COVID-19 were included in the dataset. The repertoires were made available in a free public database intended to serve as a resource for research on the immune response to SARS-CoV-2. HLA class I and class II types, where available, came from metadata supplied by the sample provider rather than from assay-based typing. The prospective study material was composed of cDNA or gDNA derived from T cells, B-cell-depleted T cells, or PBMCs. The samples were drawn from the first 160 participants of the ongoing ImmuneRACE study and from over a thousand subjects provided by 6 global collaborators. Nearly every sample came with metadata listing a de-identified subject ID, COVID-19 status, age in years and sex. Findings and caveats that apply to the study as a whole: The amount of clinical and demographic metadata varied by source and participant and was provided uncurated.

Based on the germline V gene, the CDR1 and CDR2 sequences are SGHDT and YYEEEE. From the cysteine up to the phenylalanine, the CDR3 has a length of 14 residues. The retained sequence is limited to the CDR3, 42 bases, with the frame set at the first base. The V end loses 4 bases and the J end loses 2 bases, and a stretch of 12 bases separates them. Collaborating institutions collected whole blood in K2EDTA tubes following their own protocols. For TCRbeta analysis, collaborators shipped samples as frozen whole blood, isolated PBMCs, or DNA extracted from either of those sample types. TCRbeta CDR3 regions were amplified from genomic DNA by means of the immunoSEQ Assay, a bias-controlled multiplex PCR. As for the authors' bioinformatics: Within the assay, amplification of reference gene primers was used to estimate how many nucleated cells each sample contained. To quantify the absolute abundance of each unique TCRbeta CDR3 rearrangement, sequence reads were collapsed and filtered. For each sample, productive Simpson clonality was calculated by taking the square root of Simpson's diversity index across productive rearrangements. In its TCRdb copy, this immuneACCESS table keeps in-frame sequences only and misses some clones. Where compared with another copy, unresolved V genes explain less than half of these, and the others have no known cause. V, J and clone size derive from that table, while D and trimming were established from the DNA sequence. Recorded for this sample are about 88,000 clones; around 86% of them occurred a single time. The ten biggest clones cover under 30% of the sample.

In the case of this clone: No cognate antigen has been identified for it. Base qualities are not recorded, but no much larger clone differs from it by a single base.

The clonotype originates from a human donor in a cohort sampled during active COVID-19. The specimen sequenced was peripheral blood. This sequence uses TRBV5-6 and TRBJ1-2; no D segment can be confidently identified. The CDR3 region reads CASSGVTGNYGYTF. At the DNA level, the sequence is TGTGCCAGCAGCGGGGTAACGGGGAACTATGGCTACACCTTC.